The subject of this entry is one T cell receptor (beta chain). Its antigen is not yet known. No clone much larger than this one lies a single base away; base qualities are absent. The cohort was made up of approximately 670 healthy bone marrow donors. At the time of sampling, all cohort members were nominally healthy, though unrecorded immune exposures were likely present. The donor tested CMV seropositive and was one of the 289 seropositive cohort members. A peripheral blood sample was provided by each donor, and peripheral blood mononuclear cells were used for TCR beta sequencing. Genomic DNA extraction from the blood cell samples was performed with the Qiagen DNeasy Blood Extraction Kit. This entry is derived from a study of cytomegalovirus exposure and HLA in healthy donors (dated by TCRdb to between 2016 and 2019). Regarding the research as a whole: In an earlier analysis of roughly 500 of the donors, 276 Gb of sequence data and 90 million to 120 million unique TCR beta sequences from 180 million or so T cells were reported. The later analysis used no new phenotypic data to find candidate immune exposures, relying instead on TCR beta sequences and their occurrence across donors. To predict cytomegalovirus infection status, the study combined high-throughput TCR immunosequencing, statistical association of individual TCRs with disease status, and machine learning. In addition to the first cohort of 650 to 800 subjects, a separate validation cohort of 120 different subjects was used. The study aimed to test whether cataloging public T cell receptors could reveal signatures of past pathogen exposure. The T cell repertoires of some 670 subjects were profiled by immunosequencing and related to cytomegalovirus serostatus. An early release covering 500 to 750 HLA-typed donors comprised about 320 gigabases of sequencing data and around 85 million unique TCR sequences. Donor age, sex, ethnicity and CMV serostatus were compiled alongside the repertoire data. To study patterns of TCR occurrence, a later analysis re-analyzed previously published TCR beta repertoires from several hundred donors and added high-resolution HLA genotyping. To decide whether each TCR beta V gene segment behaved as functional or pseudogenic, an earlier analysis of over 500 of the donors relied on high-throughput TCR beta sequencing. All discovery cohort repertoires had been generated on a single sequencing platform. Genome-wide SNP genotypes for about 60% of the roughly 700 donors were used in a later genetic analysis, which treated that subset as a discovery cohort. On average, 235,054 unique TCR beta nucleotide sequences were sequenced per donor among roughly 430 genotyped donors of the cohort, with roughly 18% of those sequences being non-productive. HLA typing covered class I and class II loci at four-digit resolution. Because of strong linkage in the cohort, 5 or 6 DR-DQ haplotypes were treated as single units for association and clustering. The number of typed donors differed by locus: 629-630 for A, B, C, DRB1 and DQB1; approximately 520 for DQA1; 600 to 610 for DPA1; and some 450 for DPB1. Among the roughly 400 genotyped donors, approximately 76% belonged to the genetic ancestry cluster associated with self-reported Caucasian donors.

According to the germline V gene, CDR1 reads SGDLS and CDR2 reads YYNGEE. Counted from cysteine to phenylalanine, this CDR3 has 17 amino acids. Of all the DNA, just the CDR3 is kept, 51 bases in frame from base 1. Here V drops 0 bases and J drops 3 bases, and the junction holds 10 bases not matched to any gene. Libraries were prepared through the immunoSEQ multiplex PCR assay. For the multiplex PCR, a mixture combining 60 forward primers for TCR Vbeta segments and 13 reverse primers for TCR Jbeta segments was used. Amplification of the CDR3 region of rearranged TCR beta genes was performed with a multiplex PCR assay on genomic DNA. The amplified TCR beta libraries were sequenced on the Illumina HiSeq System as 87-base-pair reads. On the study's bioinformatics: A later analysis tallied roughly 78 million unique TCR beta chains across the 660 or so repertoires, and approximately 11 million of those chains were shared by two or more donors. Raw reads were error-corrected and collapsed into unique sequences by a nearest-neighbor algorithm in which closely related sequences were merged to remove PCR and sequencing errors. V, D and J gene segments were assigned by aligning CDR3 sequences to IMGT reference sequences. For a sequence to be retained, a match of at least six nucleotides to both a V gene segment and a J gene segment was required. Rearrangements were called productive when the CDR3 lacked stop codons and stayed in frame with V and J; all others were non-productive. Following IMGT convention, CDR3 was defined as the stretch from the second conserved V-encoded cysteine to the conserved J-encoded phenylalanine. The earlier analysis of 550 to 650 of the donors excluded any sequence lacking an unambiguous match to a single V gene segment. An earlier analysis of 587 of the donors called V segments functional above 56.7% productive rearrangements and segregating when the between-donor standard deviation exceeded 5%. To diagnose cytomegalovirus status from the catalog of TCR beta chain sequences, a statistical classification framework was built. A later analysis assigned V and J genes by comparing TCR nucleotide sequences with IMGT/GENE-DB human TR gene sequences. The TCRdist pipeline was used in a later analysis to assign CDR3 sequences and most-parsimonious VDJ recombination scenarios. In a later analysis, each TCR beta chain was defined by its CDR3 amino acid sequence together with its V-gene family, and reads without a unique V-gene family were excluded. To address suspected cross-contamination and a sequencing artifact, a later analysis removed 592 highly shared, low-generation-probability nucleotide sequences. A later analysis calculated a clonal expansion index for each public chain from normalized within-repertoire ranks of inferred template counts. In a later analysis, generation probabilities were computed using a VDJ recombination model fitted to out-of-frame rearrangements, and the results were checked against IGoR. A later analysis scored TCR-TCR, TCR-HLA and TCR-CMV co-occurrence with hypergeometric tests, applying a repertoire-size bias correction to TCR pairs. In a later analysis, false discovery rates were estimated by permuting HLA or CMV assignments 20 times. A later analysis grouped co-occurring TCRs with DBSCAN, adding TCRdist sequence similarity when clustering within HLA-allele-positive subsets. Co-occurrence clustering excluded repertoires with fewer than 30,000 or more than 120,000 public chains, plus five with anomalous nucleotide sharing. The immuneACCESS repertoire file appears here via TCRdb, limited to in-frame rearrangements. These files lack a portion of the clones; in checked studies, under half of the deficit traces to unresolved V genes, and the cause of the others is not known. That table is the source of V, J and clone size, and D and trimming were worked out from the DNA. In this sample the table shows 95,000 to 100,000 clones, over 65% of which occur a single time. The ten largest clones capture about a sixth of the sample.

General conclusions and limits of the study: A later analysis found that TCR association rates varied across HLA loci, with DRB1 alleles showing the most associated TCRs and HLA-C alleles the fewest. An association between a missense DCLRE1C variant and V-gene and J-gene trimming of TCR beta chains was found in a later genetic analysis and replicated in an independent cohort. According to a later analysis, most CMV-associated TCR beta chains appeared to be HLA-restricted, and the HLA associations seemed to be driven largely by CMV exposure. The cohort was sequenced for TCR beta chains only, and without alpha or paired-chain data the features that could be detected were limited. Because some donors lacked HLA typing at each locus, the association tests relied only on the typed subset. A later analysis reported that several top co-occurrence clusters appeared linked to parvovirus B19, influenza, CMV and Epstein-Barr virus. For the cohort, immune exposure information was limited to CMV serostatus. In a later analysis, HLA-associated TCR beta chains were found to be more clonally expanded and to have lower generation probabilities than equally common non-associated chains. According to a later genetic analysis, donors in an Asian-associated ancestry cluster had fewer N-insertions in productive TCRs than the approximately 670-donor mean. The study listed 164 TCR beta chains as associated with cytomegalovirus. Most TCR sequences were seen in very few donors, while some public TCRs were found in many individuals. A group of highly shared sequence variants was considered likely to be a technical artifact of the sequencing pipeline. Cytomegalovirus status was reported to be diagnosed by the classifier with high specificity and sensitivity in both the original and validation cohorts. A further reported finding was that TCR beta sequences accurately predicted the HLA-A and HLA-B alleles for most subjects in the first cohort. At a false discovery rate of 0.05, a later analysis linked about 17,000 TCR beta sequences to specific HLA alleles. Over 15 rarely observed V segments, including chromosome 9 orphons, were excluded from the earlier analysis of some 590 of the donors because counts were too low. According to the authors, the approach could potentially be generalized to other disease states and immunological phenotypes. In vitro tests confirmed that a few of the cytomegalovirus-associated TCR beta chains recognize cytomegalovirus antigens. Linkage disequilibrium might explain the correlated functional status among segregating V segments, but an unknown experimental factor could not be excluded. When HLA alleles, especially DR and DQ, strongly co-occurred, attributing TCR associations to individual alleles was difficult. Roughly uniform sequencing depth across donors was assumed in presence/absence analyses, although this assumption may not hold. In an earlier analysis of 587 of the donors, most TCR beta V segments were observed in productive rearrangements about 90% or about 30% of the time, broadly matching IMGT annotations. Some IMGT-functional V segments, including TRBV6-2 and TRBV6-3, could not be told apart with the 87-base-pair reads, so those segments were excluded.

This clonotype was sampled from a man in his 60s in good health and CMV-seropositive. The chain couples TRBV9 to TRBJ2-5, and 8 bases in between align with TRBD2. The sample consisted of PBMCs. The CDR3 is CASSVAAASGWKETQYF. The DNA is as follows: TGTGCCAGCAGCGTAGCGGCGGCTAGCGGGTGGAAAGAGACCCAGTACTTC.